The 7 T cell receptor beta chains given below trace back to one sample, sequenced in a study of blood T cell repertoires in COVID-19. Using immunoSEQ multiplex PCR, the repertoire was profiled, and TCRdb retains in-frame clones only, with some absent. This table has roughly 100,000 clones, 70% to 90% appearing once. Specimen: peripheral blood. These receptors all come from a man aged 45-65 years with active COVID-19.

This clone was observed a single time. V and J are TRBV2 and TRBJ2-7; the D is unclear. Germline loops: CDR1 SNHLY, CDR2 FYNNEI. CDR3 length equals 11 residues. The ends were cut back, 4 bases at V and 3 bases at J, with 4 bases in the middle. CDR3 nucleotide sequence: TGTGCCAGCAGTGGTCACTACGAGCAGTACTTC. Translating it yields CASSGHYEQYF.

The V call is TRBV4-2, the J call TRBJ2-1; 7 nucleotides agree with TRBD2. This CDR3 region has 16 residues. The trim removed 3 bases at V and 0 bases at J, leaving 5 bases unmatched. Looked up from germline, CDR1 is LGHNA and CDR2 is YNFKEQ. The CDR3 protein is CASSQPGTISYNEQFF. DNA for the CDR3: TGTGCCAGCAGCCAGCCCGGGACTATCTCCTACAATGAGCAGTTCTTC.

The CDR3 reads CASSLAGRGGTEAFF. In nucleotides, the CDR3 is TGTGCCAGCAGCTTGGCCGGGCGGGGCGGGACTGAAGCTTTCTTT. This chain connects TRBV5-4 to TRBJ1-1, with D maybe TRBD1 (5 bases). Trimming left V 0 bases short and J 5 bases short, with 14 bases between. The CDR3 length is 15 residues. CDR1 is SGHNT, CDR2 YYREEE, per germline (reference sequence).

The V call is TRBV6-5, the J call TRBJ1-2; TRBD1 matches at 9 bases. Germline values: CDR1 MNHEY, CDR2 SVGAGI. The CDR3 covers 14 residues. After removal of 5 bases from V and 4 bases from J, the junction contained 5 bases not matched to a gene. CDR3 region: CASSPGTGTYGYTF. CDR3 sequence (DNA): TGTGCCAGCAGTCCCGGGACAGGGACCTATGGCTACACCTTC.

The CDR3 loop reads CAWSRGLVKNIQYF. In DNA form, the CDR3 reads TGTGCCTGGAGTAGGGGGTTAGTTAAAAACATTCAGTACTTC. The V call is TRBV30, the J call TRBJ2-4; possible D gene TRBD1, 6 bases. Germline CDR1 is GTSNPN and CDR2 is SVGIG (reference sequence). The germline V and J ends were trimmed by 2 bases and 4 bases, with 12 bases remaining between them. CDR3 size: 14 residues. Full variable domain (remainder filled in from reference TRBV30 and TRBJ2-4): SQTIHQWPATLVQPVGSPLSLECTVEGTSNPNLYWYRQAAGRGLQLLFYSVGIGQISSEVPQNLSASRPQDRQFILSSKKLLLSDSGFYLCAWSRGLVKNIQYFGAGTRLSVL.

The chain recombines TRBV5-4 with TRBJ1-1, with TRBD1 matching over 9 bases. The CDR3 totals 14 residues. Trimming took 2 bases from V and 3 from J; bases not matched to a gene: 2. Germline CDR1 reads SGHNT; CDR2 reads YYREEE (reference sequence). The CDR3 here is CASSFDRGYTEAFF. Written as DNA, the CDR3 is TGTGCCAGCAGCTTCGACAGGGGGTACACTGAAGCTTTCTTT.

The chain is built from TRBV7-3 and TRBJ1-1; D is unclear. This CDR3 region has 13 residues. Germline assignment: CDR1 SGHTA and CDR2 FQGTGA. Trimming shortened V by 10 bases and J by 4 bases, and 16 bases separated the two germline ends. This CDR3 reads CATRRLFATEAFF. CDR3 bases: TGTGCCACTCGGAGACTCTTCGCCACTGAAGCTTTCTTT. Looking up the rest from reference TRBV7-3 and TRBJ1-1 gives the full variable domain: GAGVSQTPSNKVTEKGKYVELRCDPISGHTALYWYRQSLGQGPEFLIYFQGTGAADDSGLPNDRFFAVRPEGSVSTLKIQRTERGDSAVYLCATRRLFATEAFFGQGTRLTVV.